This section outlines one T cell receptor (beta chain) sequence together with its context. After removal of 2 bases from V and 2 bases from J, the junction contained 2 bases not matched to a gene. The CDR3 is made up of 14 amino acids. The germline CDR1 and CDR2 sequences are SSHAT and FNYEAQ (reference sequence). It was cDNA, reverse transcribed from extracted RNA, that served as the sequencing template. Using immunoSEQ multiplex PCR, the repertoire was profiled, and TCRdb retains in-frame clones only, with some absent. The table includes 100,000 to 150,000 clones, 45% to 65% detected once. This record belongs to a study of CD8+ T cells in alopecia areata. As part of sample collection, lesional scalp punch biopsies and peripheral blood were taken from alopecia areata patients. PBMCs served as the source from which CD4+ and CD8+ T cells were sorted.

The sequence was obtained from a human donor with alopecia areata. The chain combines TRBV7-7 with TRBJ2-5; 7 bases fit TRBD1. The source was CD4+ T cells sorted from blood, collected at week 0. The CDR3 DNA follows: TGTGCCAGCAGCTTACCAGGGGGACAAGAGACCCAGTACTTC. It is translated as CASSLPGGQETQYF.